This TCR beta chain was sequenced in a study of OX40 agonist ivuxolimab in advanced cancers. About the study: An agonistic human IgG2 monoclonal antibody against OX40 (CD134) was given. In three patients, partial responses were observed, one with hepatocellular carcinoma and two with cutaneous melanoma. Every patient in dose escalation had hepatocellular carcinoma, melanoma, renal cell or head and neck cancer. The study's findings and limits: Doses of 0.1 to 3.0 mg/kg were accompanied by clonal expansion of CD4+ and CD8+ blood T cells by week 6.

With regard to this clone: Its matching antigen is unknown.

TCRdb's table, derived via immunoSEQ multiplex PCR, lists solely in-frame clones and lacks some. The sample gives some 45,000 clones, more than 75% of which show up once; under 20% is in the top ten. Trimming at V came to 0 bases and at J to 7 bases, leaving 8 bases not matched to a gene. Per germline, CDR1 PRHDT and CDR2 FYEKMQ (reference sequence). There are 16 residues in the CDR3. The chain uses TRBV13 and TRBJ2-1; 8 bases are shared with TRBD2. Specimen: CD4+ or CD8+ T cells sorted from blood, collected in a trial of the OX40 agonist ivuxolimab. The source of this sequence is an adult with an advanced solid tumor such as melanoma, head and neck, liver or kidney cancer. CDR3 protein: CASSLGTSEMGNEQFF. The CDR3 DNA is TGTGCCAGCAGCTTAGGGACTAGCGAGATGGGAAATGAGCAGTTCTTC.